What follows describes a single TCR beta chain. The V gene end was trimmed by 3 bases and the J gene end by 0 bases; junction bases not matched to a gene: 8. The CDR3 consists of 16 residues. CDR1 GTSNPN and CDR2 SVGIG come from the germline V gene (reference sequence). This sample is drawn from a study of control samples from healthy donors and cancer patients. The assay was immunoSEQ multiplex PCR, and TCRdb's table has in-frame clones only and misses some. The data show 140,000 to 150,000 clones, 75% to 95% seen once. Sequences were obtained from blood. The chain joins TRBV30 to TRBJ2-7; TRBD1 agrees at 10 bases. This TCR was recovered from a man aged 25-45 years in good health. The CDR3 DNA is TGTGCCTGGAGCGGTCCGGGACAGGGGAGCTCCTACGAGCAGTACTTC. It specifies CAWSGPGQGSSYEQYF.